One sample yielded the 10 T cell receptor beta chains listed below, sequenced in a study of blood T cell repertoires in COVID-19. Only in-frame clones appear in the TCRdb table, and some are missing; sequencing was by immunoSEQ multiplex PCR. The table includes hundreds of thousands of clones, around 87% detected once. The sequenced material came from peripheral blood. These receptors were obtained from a woman between 50 and 59 years old who had recovered from COVID-19.

The DNA for the CDR3 is TGTGCCAGCAGCTATTACTCGGGTCCAGATACGCAGTATTTT. It codes for CASSYYSGPDTQYF. V and J are TRBV11-2 and TRBJ2-3; D gene ambiguous. Germline assignment: CDR1 SGHAT and CDR2 FQNNGV. CDR3 size: 14 residues. V shed 4 bases and J shed 4 bases, with 12 bases lying between them. Combining the CDR3 with reference TRBV11-2 and TRBJ2-3 gives the whole variable domain EAGVAQSPRYKIIEKRQSVAFWCNPISGHATLYWYQQILGQGPKLLIQFQNNGVVDDSQLPKDRFSAERLKGVDSTLKIQPAKLEDSAVYLCASSYYSGPDTQYFGPGTRLTVL.

The J gene is TRBJ2-3, the V gene TRBV5-1; 9 nucleotides match TRBD2. Germline V gene sequence: CDR1 SGHRS, CDR2 YFSETQ. V was pared by 3 bases and J by 0 bases, with 5 bases of the junction left unmatched. The CDR3 consists of 16 residues. The chain's CDR3 is CASSWGLASSTDTQYF. For the CDR3, the DNA is TGCGCCAGCAGCTGGGGACTAGCCAGTAGCACAGATACGCAGTATTTT.

The rearrangement uses TRBV5-4 and TRBJ2-3; D possibly corresponds to TRBD1 (5 bases). CDR1 is SGHNT, CDR2 YYREEE, per germline (reference sequence). Trimming pared 6 bases from V and 0 bases from J, leaving 14 bases between. The length of the CDR3 is 15 residues. CDR3: CASKTDSFSTDTQYF. The CDR3 coding sequence is TGTGCCAGCAAAACTGACAGTTTCAGCACAGATACGCAGTATTTT. The variable domain in full, completed from reference TRBV5-4 and TRBJ2-3, reads ETGVTQSPTHLIKTRGQQVTLRCSSQSGHNTVSWYQQALGQGPQFIFQYYREEENGRGNFPPRFSGLQFPNYSSELNVNALELDDSALYLCASKTDSFSTDTQYFGPGTRLTVL.

V is TRBV16 and J is TRBJ1-1; TRBD1 matches 8 bases. After removal of 1 base from V and 5 bases from J, the junction contained 9 bases not matched to a gene. This CDR3 contains 16 residues. CDR1 KGHSY and CDR2 FQNENV come from the germline V gene. The CDR3 here is CASSQFIDRGGTEAFF. DNA for the CDR3: TGTGCCAGCAGCCAATTCATAGACAGGGGCGGAACTGAAGCTTTCTTT.

This CDR3 reads CASSPQGTVTDTQYF. CDR3 in DNA: TGTGCCAGCTCACCACAAGGGACAGTTACAGATACGCAGTATTTT. J is TRBJ2-3 and V is TRBV18, with TRBD1 identical over 7 bases. The CDR3 totals 15 residues. Germline lookup yields CDR1 KGHSH and CDR2 LQKENI. Trimming removed 1 base from V and 3 bases from J; junction bases left unmatched: 4.

V is TRBV5-6 and J is TRBJ1-2, with D possibly matching TRBD1 (5 bases). There are 13 residues in the CDR3. Deletions cut 1 base from V and 8 bases from J, with 12 bases between. Germline V gives CDR1 SGHDT, CDR2 YYEEEE. CDR3 DNA: TGTGCCAGCAGCTTGAGCAGGGTTCGGGGCTACACCTTC. Residues: CASSLSRVRGYTF.

The V and J genes are TRBV5-4 and TRBJ1-2; D might be TRBD1 (5 bases). Germline-derived CDR1 and CDR2 are SGHNT and YYREEE (reference sequence). This CDR3 spans 13 amino acids. V lost 0 bases and J 5 bases, leaving 8 bases between the germline ends. In DNA form, the CDR3 reads TGTGCCAGCAGCTTGGAAGGGACTTATGGCTACACCTTC. It translates to CASSLEGTYGYTF.

The CDR3 DNA follows: TGTGCCAGCTCCCCGGAGGGGCTTGCCCTCAATGAGCAGTTCTTC. The encoded protein is CASSPEGLALNEQFF. This sequence joins TRBV28 and TRBJ2-1; D is perhaps TRBD2 (6 bases). V lost 8 bases to trimming and J lost 6 bases, with 20 bases between them. Germline V gene sequence: CDR1 MDHEN, CDR2 SYDVKM. The CDR3 loop spans 15 amino acids.

A word on this clone: Additional DNA sequences in this sample encode the identical CDR3. The chain links TRBV5-6 to TRBJ1-5; 10 nucleotides line up with TRBD1. J was trimmed by 4 bases and V by 4 bases; bases with no gene match: 2. There are 14 residues in the CDR3. Germline assignment: CDR1 SGHDT and CDR2 YYEEEE. CDR3 residues: CASSRDRGNQPQHF. CDR3 coding DNA: TGTGCCAGCAGCCGGGACAGGGGAAATCAGCCCCAGCATTTT.

This sequence joins TRBV19 and TRBJ1-1; D gene ambiguous. V was pared by 3 bases and J by 3 bases, with 11 bases between. In germline, CDR1 is LNHDA, CDR2 SQIVND (reference sequence). The CDR3 length is 14 residues. The CDR3 coding sequence is TGTGCCAGTAGTATCCGGGGAATGGACACTGAAGCTTTCTTT. Its protein is CASSIRGMDTEAFF. Complete variable domain (other parts from reference TRBV19 and TRBJ1-1): DGGITQSPKYLFRKEGQNVTLSCEQNLNHDAMYWYRQDPGQGLRLIYYSQIVNDFQKGDIAEGYSVSREKKESFPLTVTSAQKNPTAFYLCASSIRGMDTEAFFGQGTRLTVV.